These 14 T cell receptor beta chains came from one sample sequenced in a study of PD-1 blockade in classical Hodgkin lymphoma. As to time point: cycle 4 day 1 (C4D1), after six to seven weeks of nivolumab. All trial patients relapsed after autologous stem cell transplantation. Profiling relied on immunoSEQ multiplex PCR, and the TCRdb table lists in-frame clones only, not all of them. This table has around 57,000 clones, roughly nine tenths appearing once. Sample: peripheral blood mononuclear cells (PBMCs), taken before the fourth cycle of nivolumab. The receptors were gathered from a human donor with classical Hodgkin lymphoma.

The chain recombines TRBV21-1 with TRBJ1-4. TRBV21-1 is described as a pseudogene. The CDR3 is made up of 14 amino acids. CDR3 DNA sequence: TGTGCCAGCAGCAAAGCGCTAGGGCACAGGGAGGGGTTTTTT. It encodes CASSKALGHREGFF.

The V gene is TRBV6-1, the J gene TRBJ2-2, with 9 bases aligning to TRBD1. CDR1 is MNHNS and CDR2 is SASEGT in the germline V gene. V dropped 6 bases and J dropped 4; count of bases not matched to a gene: 3. This CDR3 comprises 14 residues. The CDR3 loop reads CASSGQGFTGELFF. The CDR3 region has the DNA TGTGCCAGCAGCGGACAGGGGTTCACCGGGGAGCTGTTTTTT.

The V and J genes are TRBV6-4 and TRBJ2-1; 10 positions agree with TRBD2. The CDR3 is made up of 17 amino acids. CDR1 and CDR2 (germline): MRHNA, SNTAGT. The ends lost 6 bases at V and 0 bases at J; junction bases unmatched: 8. The chain's CDR3 is CASSPGVAGGSYNEQFF. The CDR3 DNA follows: TGTGCCAGCAGCCCCGGGGTAGCGGGAGGCTCCTACAATGAGCAGTTCTTC.

The chain is built from TRBV7-3 and TRBJ2-7; TRBD1 agrees at 8 bases. The junction had 12 bases not matched to a gene; V was cut back by 5 bases and J by 3 bases. CDR3 length equals 16 residues. Germline lookup yields CDR1 SGHTA and CDR2 FQGTGA. CDR3 sequence (DNA): TGTGCCAGCAGCCAAAGGGGACAGGTTCTCGACTACGAGCAGTACTTC. It codes for CASSQRGQVLDYEQYF.

V usage is TRBV5-8 and J usage is TRBJ2-1; tentatively, D is TRBD1 (6 bases). The V end lost 1 base, the J end lost 11 bases, and 10 bases lay between the germline ends. The CDR3 loop spans 12 amino acids. Germline-derived CDR1 and CDR2 are SGHTS and YDEGEE. The CDR3 here is CASSLIGQKQFF. DNA of the CDR3: TGTGCCAGCAGCTTGATAGGACAGAAGCAGTTCTTC. The variable domain in full, with the rest retrieved from reference TRBV5-8 and TRBJ2-1, is EAGVTQSPTHLIKTRGQQATLRCSPISGHTSVYWYQQALGLGLQFLLWYDEGEERNRGNFPPRFSGRQFPNYSSELNVNALELEDSALYLCASSLIGQKQFFGPGTRLTVL.

The CDR3 here is CASSLSYSGGFNSPLHF. DNA for the CDR3: TGTGCCAGCAGTTTAAGTTATTCAGGGGGCTTCAATTCACCCCTCCACTTT. The chain combines TRBV27 with TRBJ1-6, with 8 bases matching TRBD1. CDR3 size: 17 residues. The V and J ends lost 2 bases and 7 bases, in that order; junction bases with no gene match: 10. The germline gives CDR1 MNHEY, CDR2 SMNVEV (reference sequence).

The count of this clone is one. The rearrangement joins TRBV4-3 to TRBJ2-2; D possibly uses TRBD1 or TRBD2 (5 bases each). Germline V gives CDR1 LGHNA, CDR2 YSLEER. V was pared by 4 bases and J by 6 bases, with 12 bases between. The length of the CDR3 is 14 residues. CDR3 amino acids: CASSLLVGAGELFF. The CDR3 DNA reads TGCGCCAGCAGCCTACTGGTGGGGGCCGGGGAGCTGTTTTTT.

This clone was observed a handful of times. The V call is TRBV18, the J call TRBJ2-3; TRBD2 agrees at 7 bases. The CDR3 covers 15 residues. V was pared by 4 bases and J by 0 bases, with 4 bases of the junction left unmatched. CDR1 and CDR2 (germline): KGHSH, LQKENI. The CDR3 DNA is TGTGCCAGCTCACGAGCGGGGACTAGCACAGATACGCAGTATTTT. Translated, it gives CASSRAGTSTDTQYF.

The chain carries TRBV5-1 and TRBJ2-7; 12 nucleotides align to TRBD1. The CDR3 totals 18 residues. J was trimmed by 2 bases and V by 2 bases; bases with no gene match: 11. Germline CDR1 reads SGHRS; CDR2 reads YFSETQ. The CDR3 DNA reads as TGCGCCAGCAGCTTTTCTGGGACAGGGGGCCCCTTTACCTACGAGCAGTACTTC. This encodes CASSFSGTGGPFTYEQYF.

J is TRBJ2-1 and V is TRBV11-1; D not resolved. With 1 base removed from V and 0 bases from J, the gap between germline ends came to 13 bases. Germline V gene sequence: CDR1 SGHAT, CDR2 FQDESV (reference sequence). CDR3 length: 17 residues. The CDR3 protein is CASSLVNLWVSYNEQFF. The CDR3 nucleotides are TGTGCCAGCAGCTTAGTTAATTTGTGGGTCTCCTACAATGAGCAGTTCTTC.

The chain recombines TRBV4-3 with TRBJ1-4, with 7 bases aligning to TRBD1. This CDR3 has 14 amino acids. The V segment lost 4 bases and the J segment 4 bases; nucleotides outside the gene matches: 3. The germline CDR1 and CDR2 sequences are LGHNA and YSLEER. CDR3 sequence (DNA): TGCGCCAGCAGCCGGGGACAGTTTAATGAAAAACTGTTTTTT. Its protein is CASSRGQFNEKLFF.

This clone is a singleton in its sample. The V gene is TRBV7-7, the J gene TRBJ2-1, with TRBD2 matching over 12 bases. With 5 bases clipped from V and 6 bases from J, the junction kept 14 bases outside the gene matches. The CDR3 covers 18 residues. Germline V gene sequence: CDR1 SSHAT, CDR2 FNYEAQ (reference sequence). CDR3 bases: TGTGCCAGCAGCCCGGCTCGACTAGCGGGAGCTTGGGTCAATGAGCAGTTCTTC. The encoded protein is CASSPARLAGAWVNEQFF.

The chain employs TRBV7-8 and TRBJ1-5; a weak D match, TRBD1 (5 bases). Germline lookup yields CDR1 SGHVS and CDR2 FQNEAQ. The CDR3 runs to 15 residues. Trimming removed 3 bases at V and 5 bases at J, with 14 bases between. The DNA of the CDR3 is TGTGCCAGCAGCTTGTGGTCAGGGAATGATCAGCCCCAGCATTTT. It translates to CASSLWSGNDQPQHF.

This rearrangement joins TRBV11-2 to TRBJ2-3; TRBD2 aligns across 10 bases. The CDR3 consists of 16 residues. Germline V gene sequence: CDR1 SGHAT, CDR2 FQNNGV. J gave up 1 base and V 5 bases, and 6 bases lay outside the gene matches. The CDR3 nucleotides read TGTGCCAGCAGCGCCCGGACTAGCGGCGGCACAGATACGCAGTATTTT. Its protein is CASSARTSGGTDTQYF. Supplemented by reference TRBV11-2 and TRBJ2-3, the full variable domain reads EAGVAQSPRYKIIEKRQSVAFWCNPISGHATLYWYQQILGQGPKLLIQFQNNGVVDDSQLPKDRFSAERLKGVDSTLKIQPAKLEDSAVYLCASSARTSGGTDTQYFGPGTRLTVL.